One and the same sample provided the 23 T cell receptor beta chains below, sequenced in a study of breast tumors, draining lymph nodes, adjacent tissues (TCRdb year 2016). Library preparation used multiplex PCR. Sequencing used an Illumina HiSeq 2000. TCRdb cleaned the public reads at Q25 with fastp, built clones with MiXCR and kept in-frame beta chains. Each entry is one CDR3 protein sequence, shown with its most common DNA and genes. The sample table lists around 300,000 distinct CDR3 sequences, about 30% of them with a count of one. The ten largest clones capture more than 1% of the sample. Lymph node samples came from the axillary draining lymph nodes of breast cancer patients. Sequencing was performed on axillary lymph node tissue. All receptors come from a female donor with breast cancer. Some clones in this sample may be carry-over from other donors' samples.

At least ten counts were recorded for this clonotype. The chain couples TRBV12-5 to TRBJ2-3, with a weak D call TRBD1 (5 bases). V shed 6 bases and J shed 1 base, with 14 bases lying between them. This CDR3 spans 15 amino acids. Per germline, CDR1 LGHNT and CDR2 FRNRAP. CDR3: CASGQERRGTDTQYF. CDR3 in DNA: TGTGCTAGTGGCCAAGAGCGCAGGGGCACAGATACGCAGTATTTT.

This clonotype has a count of ten or more. At one boundary the junction diverges from the germline segment, which might be a read error. V is TRBV2 and J is TRBJ2-1; a weak D match, TRBD1 (8 bases). From germline, CDR1 is SNHLY and CDR2 FYNNEI. This CDR3 is 15 amino acids long. CDR3 bases: TGTGCCAGTAGTGGGGGGGACAGGATCTACAATGAGCAGTTCTTC. It translates to CASSGGDRIYNEQFF.

This clonotype showed up just a few times. The V call is TRBV28, the J call TRBJ1-5; D perhaps matches TRBD1 (5 bases). CDR3 length: 15 amino acids. With 6 bases removed from V and 2 bases from J, the gap between germline ends came to 14 bases. Germline V lookup: CDR1 MDHEN, CDR2 SYDVKM. CDR3 region: CASSLHRNGNQPQHF. CDR3 sequence (DNA): TGTGCCAGCAGCCTCCACAGGAACGGCAATCAGCCCCAGCATTTT. The whole variable domain, filled in from reference TRBV28 and TRBJ1-5, reads DVKVTQSSRYLVKRTGEKVFLECVQDMDHENMFWYRQDPGLGLRLIYFSYDVKMKEKGDIPEGYSVSREKKERFSLILESASTNQTSMYLCASSLHRNGNQPQHFGDGTRLSIL.

The chain is built from TRBV5-6 and TRBJ1-2; no reliable D call. The CDR3 covers 10 residues. CDR1 and CDR2 from the germline V gene are SGHDT and YYEEEE. V lost 2 bases, J lost 13 bases, and 9 bases lay in between. The CDR3 DNA is TGTGCCAGCAGCTTCGTCGACGGCACCTTC. Translated, it gives CASSFVDGTF.

Notes on this clonotype: Since the CDR3 does not end with the conserved phenylalanine or tryptophan, this likely comes from a read error. V gene TRBV24-1 combines with J gene TRBJ2-5; D remains unclear. The CDR3 loop spans 12 amino acids. Germline V gene sequence: CDR1 KGHDR, CDR2 SFDVKD. The CDR3 region is CATSDLRETQYL. Written as DNA, the CDR3 is TGCGCCACCAGTGATTTGCGAGAGACCCAGTACCTC.

At least ten counts were recorded for this clonotype. This CDR3 reads CAISPVGETQYF. CDR3 sequence (DNA): TGTGCCATCAGTCCTGTTGGCGAGACCCAGTACTTC. This chain connects TRBV10-3 to TRBJ2-5; no definite D call. V was trimmed by 5 bases and J by 5 bases, leaving 9 bases between them. This CDR3 is 12 amino acids long. The germline V gene has CDR1 ENHRY and CDR2 SYGVKD.

Many counts were recorded for this clonotype. V usage is TRBV12-3 or TRBV12-4 and J usage is TRBJ2-1; possibly TRBD1 for D (6 bases). The CDR3 is made up of 13 amino acids. The ends were cut back, 5 bases at V and 9 bases at J, with 14 bases in the middle. The CDR3 sequence: CASSPHTGFEQFF. The CDR3 DNA reads as TGTGCCAGCAGTCCCCATACAGGGTTTGAGCAGTTCTTC.

As for this clonotype: This clone may be a read error of a much larger clone one base away. Because it lacks the conserved phenylalanine or tryptophan at the end, this CDR3 is likely a read error. V is TRBV11-1 and J is TRBJ2-7; D not resolved. The CDR3 loop spans 13 amino acids. CDR1 is SGHAT, CDR2 FQDESV, per germline (reference sequence). With 3 bases removed from V and 0 bases from J, the gap between germline ends came to 6 bases. This CDR3 reads CASSLRSSYEQYS. The CDR3 bases are TGTGCCAGCAGCTTGAGGAGCTCCTACGAGCAGTACTCC.

Many counts were recorded for this clonotype. The V gene is TRBV11-2, the J gene TRBJ2-7; a weak D match, TRBD2 (6 bases). CDR1 SGHAT and CDR2 FQNNGV come from the germline V gene. CDR3 size: 12 residues. Trimming took off 5 bases at V and 5 bases at J, with 10 bases between the two ends. The CDR3 coding sequence is TGTGCCAGCAGCAATTGGAGGGACGAGCAGTACTTC. This encodes CASSNWRDEQYF.

Many counts were recorded for this clonotype. Here the CDR3 reads CSVVLAGLDTQYF. The CDR3 DNA reads as TGCAGCGTTGTACTAGCGGGATTAGATACGCAGTATTTT. The chain joins TRBV29-1 to TRBJ2-3, with 10 bases lining up with TRBD2. Germline CDR1 is SQVTM and CDR2 is ANQGSEA. V shed 4 bases and J 5 bases; nucleotides not matched to a gene: 3. The CDR3 contains 13 residues.

This chain connects TRBV7-9 to TRBJ1-1; D ambiguous. The CDR3 length is 13 residues. Germline V CDR1 and CDR2: SEHNR, FQNEAQ (reference sequence). Trimming cost V 5 bases and J 11 bases, with 18 bases left between them. Written as DNA, the CDR3 is TGTGCCAGCAGCCAATCTCTAGGTCCGGGGGCTTTCTTT. As protein: CASSQSLGPGAFF.

The gene calls are TRBV15 and TRBJ1-1, with D tentatively TRBD1 (5 bases). Trimming pared 3 bases from V and 0 bases from J, leaving 20 bases between. Germline V gene data show CDR1 as LNHNV and CDR2 as YYDKDF (reference sequence). The CDR3 has 18 amino acids. The CDR3 protein is CATSSAIPGRGLNTEAFF. In DNA, the CDR3 is TGTGCCACCAGCAGTGCTATCCCGGGACGGGGACTGAACACTGAAGCTTTCTTT.

In its sample, this clonotype was seen a few times. The chain employs TRBV6-1 and TRBJ2-3; D perhaps matches TRBD1 (6 bases). V lost 8 bases and J lost 2, with 17 bases in between. Looked up from germline, CDR1 is MNHNS and CDR2 is SASEGT. This CDR3 region has 15 residues. The CDR3 nucleotides are TGTGCCAGCCTTATCCGGGACACCATCACAGATACGCAGTATTTT. Encoded protein: CASLIRDTITDTQYF.

Comment on this clonotype: A much larger clone lies one base from this, so it may be a read error. This rearrangement joins TRBV7-2 to TRBJ2-3; D might be TRBD1 (5 bases). V was clipped by 1 base and J by 1 base, with 15 bases between them. Germline values: CDR1 SGHTA, CDR2 FQGNSA. This CDR3 contains 17 residues. In nucleotides, the CDR3 is TGTGCCAGCAGCTTAGAAGGGGCACCCCTTCGCACAGATACGCAGTATTTT. Translating gives CASSLEGAPLRTDTQYF.

The CDR3 sequence: CASYSTSGRINEQFF. CDR3 bases: TGTGCCAGCTACTCAACTAGCGGGAGAATAAATGAGCAGTTCTTC. The chain joins TRBV6-6 to TRBJ2-1, with TRBD2 identical over 11 bases. The CDR3 has 15 amino acids. The germline V gene encodes CDR1 MNHNY and CDR2 SVGAGI (reference sequence). Trimming cost V 8 bases and J 7 bases; bases outside gene matches: 10.

The chain uses TRBV5-1 and TRBJ2-5, with TRBD1 matching 10 bases. Germline V gene lookup returns CDR1 SGHRS and CDR2 YFSETQ. The CDR3 loop spans 16 amino acids. The V and J ends lost 0 bases and 0 bases, in that order; junction bases with no gene match: 2. The CDR3 is CASSLVTGGYQETQYF. For the CDR3, the DNA is TGCGCCAGCAGCTTGGTGACAGGGGGCTACCAAGAGACCCAGTACTTC. Full variable domain (outside the CDR3, taken from reference TRBV5-1 and TRBJ2-5): KAGVTQTPRYLIKTRGQQVTLSCSPISGHRSVSWYQQTPGQGLQFLFEYFSETQRNKGNFPGRFSGRQFSNSRSEMNVSTLELGDSALYLCASSLVTGGYQETQYFGPGTRLLVL.

This clonotype was seen repeatedly, ten times or more. The chain combines TRBV20-1 with TRBJ2-7; TRBD1 is a possible D gene (5 bases). The V end lost 5 bases, the J end lost 3 bases, and 14 bases lay between the germline ends. The germline gives CDR1 DFQATT, CDR2 SNEGSKA (reference sequence). The CDR3 loop spans 13 amino acids. DNA for the CDR3: TGCAGTGCTTTGACAGTAACTTTCTACGAGCAGTACTTC. It is translated as CSALTVTFYEQYF.

This clonotype was seen at least ten times. The rearrangement joins TRBV5-5 to TRBJ2-5; 13 nucleotides line up with TRBD2. This CDR3 is 16 amino acids long. Germline assignment: CDR1 SGHKS and CDR2 YYEKEE (reference sequence). Trimming cost V 5 bases and J 5 bases; bases outside gene matches: 9. The CDR3 loop reads CASRLALAGGVETQYF. Here the CDR3 DNA reads TGTGCCAGCAGACTTGCACTAGCGGGAGGGGTGGAGACCCAGTACTTC.

On this clonotype itself: This may stem from a read error, because a much larger clone lies one nucleotide away. The chain recombines TRBV5-6 with TRBJ2-2; 10 bases map to TRBD2. There are 16 residues in the CDR3. Germline V gives CDR1 SGHDT, CDR2 YYEEEE. CDR3 coding DNA: TGTGCCAGCAGCTTTCTGGCTAGCGGGAGTCCCGGGGAGCCGTTTTTT. As protein: CASSFLASGSPGEPFF.

This clonotype was detected ten times or more. The CDR3 region is CASSQYSPGNTIYF. CDR3 sequence (DNA): TGTGCCAGCAGCCAATATAGCCCTGGAAACACCATATATTTT. V usage is TRBV7-8 and J usage is TRBJ1-3; no clear D. CDR1 and CDR2 (germline): SGHVS, FQNEAQ. The CDR3 loop spans 14 amino acids. V was pared by 5 bases and J by 2 bases, with 10 bases between.

This clonotype was counted a few times. A read error may account for a junction end that differs from germline. This sequence joins TRBV12-3 or TRBV12-4 and TRBJ2-5; D not certain. This CDR3 spans 11 amino acids. DNA of the CDR3: TGTGCCAGCAGTTTGAAAGAGACCCAGTGCTTC. Encoded protein: CASSLKETQCF.

This chain joins TRBV20-1 and TRBJ1-4; the match to TRBD1 covers 8 bases. The CDR3 is 14 amino acids. Trimming took 6 bases from V and 7 from J; bases not matched to a gene: 10. Looked up from germline, CDR1 is DFQATT and CDR2 is SNEGSKA (reference sequence). CDR3: CSAHGQGMREKLFF. The CDR3 DNA is TGCAGTGCCCACGGACAGGGAATGCGTGAAAAACTGTTTTTT.

Only a few counts were recorded for this clonotype. A much bigger clone sits one base away, suggesting this may be a read error. V and J are TRBV20-1 and TRBJ1-6, with 7 bases fitting TRBD1. Germline V CDR1 and CDR2: DFQATT, SNEGSKA (reference sequence). This CDR3 region has 15 residues. DNA of the CDR3: TGCAGTGTGAGGCAGGGGGAATCCTATACTTCACCCCTCCACTTT. Protein: CSVRQGESYTSPLHF.